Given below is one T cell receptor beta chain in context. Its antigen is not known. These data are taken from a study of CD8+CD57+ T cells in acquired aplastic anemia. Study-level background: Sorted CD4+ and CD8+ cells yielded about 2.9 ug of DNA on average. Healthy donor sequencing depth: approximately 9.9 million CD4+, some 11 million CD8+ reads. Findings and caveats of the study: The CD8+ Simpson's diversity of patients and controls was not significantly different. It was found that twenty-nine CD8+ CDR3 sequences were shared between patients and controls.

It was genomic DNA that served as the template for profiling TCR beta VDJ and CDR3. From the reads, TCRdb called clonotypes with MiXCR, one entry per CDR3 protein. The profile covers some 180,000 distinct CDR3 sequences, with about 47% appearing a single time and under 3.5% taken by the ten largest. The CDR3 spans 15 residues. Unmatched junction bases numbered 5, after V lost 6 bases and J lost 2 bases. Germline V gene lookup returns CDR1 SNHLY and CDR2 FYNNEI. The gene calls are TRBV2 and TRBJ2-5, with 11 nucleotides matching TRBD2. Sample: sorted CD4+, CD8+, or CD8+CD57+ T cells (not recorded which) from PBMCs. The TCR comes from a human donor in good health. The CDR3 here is CASRDLAGGQETQYF. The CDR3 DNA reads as TGTGCCAGCAGGGACCTAGCGGGGGGTCAAGAGACCCAGTACTTC. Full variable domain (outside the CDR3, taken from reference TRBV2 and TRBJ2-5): EPEVTQTPSHQVTQMGQEVILRCVPISNHLYFYWYRQILGQKVEFLVSFYNNEISEKSEIFDDQFSVERPDGSNFTLKIRSTKLEDSAMYFCASRDLAGGQETQYFGPGTRLLVL.